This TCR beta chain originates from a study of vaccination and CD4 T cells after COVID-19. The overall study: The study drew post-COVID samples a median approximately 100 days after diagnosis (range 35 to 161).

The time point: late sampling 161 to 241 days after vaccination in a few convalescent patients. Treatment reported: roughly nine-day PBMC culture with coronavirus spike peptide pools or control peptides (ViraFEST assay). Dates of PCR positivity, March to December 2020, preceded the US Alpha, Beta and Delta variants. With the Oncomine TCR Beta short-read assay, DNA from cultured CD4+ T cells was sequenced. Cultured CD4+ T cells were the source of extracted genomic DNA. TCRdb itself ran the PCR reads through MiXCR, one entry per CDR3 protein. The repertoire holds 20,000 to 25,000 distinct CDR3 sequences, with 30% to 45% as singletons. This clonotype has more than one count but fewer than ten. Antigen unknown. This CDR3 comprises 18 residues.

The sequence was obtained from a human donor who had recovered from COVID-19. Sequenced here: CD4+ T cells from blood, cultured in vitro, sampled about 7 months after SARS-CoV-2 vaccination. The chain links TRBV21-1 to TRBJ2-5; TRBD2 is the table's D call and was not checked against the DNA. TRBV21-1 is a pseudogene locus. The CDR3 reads CASSKASLGRSKIWTQYF. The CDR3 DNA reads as TGTGCCAGCAGCAAAGCGAGTTTGGGCCGATCCAAGATTTGGACCCAGTACTTC.